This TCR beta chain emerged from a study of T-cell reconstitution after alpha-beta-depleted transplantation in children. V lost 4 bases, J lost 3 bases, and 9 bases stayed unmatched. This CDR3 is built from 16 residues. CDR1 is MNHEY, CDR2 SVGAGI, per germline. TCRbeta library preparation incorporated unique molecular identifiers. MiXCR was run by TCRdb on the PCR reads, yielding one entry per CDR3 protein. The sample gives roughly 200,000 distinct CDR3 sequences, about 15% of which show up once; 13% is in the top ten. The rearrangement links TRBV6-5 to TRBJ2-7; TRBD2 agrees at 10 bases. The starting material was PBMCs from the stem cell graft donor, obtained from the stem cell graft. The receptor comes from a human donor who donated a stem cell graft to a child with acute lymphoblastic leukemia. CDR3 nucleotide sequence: TGTGCCAGCAGTTCAAGCCCCGGGACTAGCGTCTACGAGCAGTACTTC. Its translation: CASSSSPGTSVYEQYF.